The rows below give T cell receptor beta chains drawn from one sample of a study of blood T cell repertoires in COVID-19. Assay: immunoSEQ multiplex PCR; the TCRdb copy retains only in-frame clones and omits some. The sample records some 200,000 clones, about 85% being singletons. The sequencing input was peripheral blood. The receptors originated from a man aged 50 to 60 who had recovered from COVID-19. Both conserved end residues are trimmed from each CDR3.

v_call cdr3_aa
TRBV24-1 ATSDLPSGRAYNEQF
TRBV28 ASSQWDRSNYEQY
TRBV28 ASSPIRRTGDTGELF
TRBV6-2/TRBV6-3 ASSLSPIGGGETQY
TRBV5-4 ASSHPGTVNTGELF
TRBV27 ASSTGANYGYT
TRBV18 ASSPRRLAGGNQETQY
TRBV28 ASSLPTREDRGGIEQY
TRBV11-2 ASSPGTSGDNEQF
TRBV25-1 ASSKQGAGYGYT
TRBV19 ASRVGSTVNTEAF
TRBV18 ASSPAGLAIEQF
TRBV25-1 ASSRPGTLQETQY
TRBV7-2 ASSLAVTANNEQF